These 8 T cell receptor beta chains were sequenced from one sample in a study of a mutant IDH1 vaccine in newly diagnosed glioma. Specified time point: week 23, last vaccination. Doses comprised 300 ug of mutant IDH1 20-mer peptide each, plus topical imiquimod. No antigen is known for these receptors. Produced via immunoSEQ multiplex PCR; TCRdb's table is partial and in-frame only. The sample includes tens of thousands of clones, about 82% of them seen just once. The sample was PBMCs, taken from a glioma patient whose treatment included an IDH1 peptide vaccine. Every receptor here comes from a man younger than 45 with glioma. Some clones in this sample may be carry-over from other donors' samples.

The CDR3 sequence is CASSLGTLGGSPLHF. CDR3 DNA: TGTGCCAGCAGTTTAGGGACGCTGGGCGGGTCACCCCTCCACTTT. V is TRBV27 and J is TRBJ1-6; weak D call: TRBD1 (5 bases). Trimming pared 2 bases from V and 10 bases from J, leaving 15 bases between. Per the germline V gene, CDR1 is MNHEY and CDR2 is SMNVEV (reference sequence). This CDR3 contains 15 residues.

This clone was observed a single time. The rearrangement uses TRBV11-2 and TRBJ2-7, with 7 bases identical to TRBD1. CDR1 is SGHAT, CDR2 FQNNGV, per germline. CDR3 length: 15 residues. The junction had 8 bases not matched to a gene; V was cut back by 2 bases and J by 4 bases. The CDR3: CASSLRQGHPYEQYF. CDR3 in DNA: TGTGCCAGCAGCTTAAGACAGGGACACCCTTACGAGCAGTACTTC.

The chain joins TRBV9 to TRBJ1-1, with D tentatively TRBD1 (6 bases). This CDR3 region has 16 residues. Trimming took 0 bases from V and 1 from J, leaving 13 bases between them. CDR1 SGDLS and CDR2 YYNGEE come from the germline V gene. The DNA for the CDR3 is TGTGCCAGCAGCGTAGATTGGCGGGGGCAGAACACTGAAGCTTTCTTT. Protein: CASSVDWRGQNTEAFF.

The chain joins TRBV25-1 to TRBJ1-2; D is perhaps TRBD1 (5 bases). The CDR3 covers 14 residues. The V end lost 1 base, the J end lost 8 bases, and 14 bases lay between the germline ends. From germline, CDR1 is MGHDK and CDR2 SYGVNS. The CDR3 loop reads CASSEFATGGGYTF. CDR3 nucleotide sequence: TGTGCCAGCAGTGAATTCGCTACAGGTGGGGGCTACACCTTC.

The CDR3 DNA follows: TGTGCCAGCAGCTTTTGGAGGGACGAGCAGTACTTC. Protein sequence: CASSFWRDEQYF. The chain has TRBV7-2 and TRBJ2-7, with D perhaps TRBD2 (6 bases). V was cut by 3 bases and J by 5 bases, with 8 bases left in between. The CDR3 contains 12 residues. Germline loops: CDR1 SGHTA, CDR2 FQGNSA.

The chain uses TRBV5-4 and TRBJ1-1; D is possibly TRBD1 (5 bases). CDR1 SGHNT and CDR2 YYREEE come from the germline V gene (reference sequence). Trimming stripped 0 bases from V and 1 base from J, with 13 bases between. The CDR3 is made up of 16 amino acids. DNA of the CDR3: TGTGCCAGCAGCTTGGAGGTGCAGGGTCGGAACACTGAAGCTTTCTTT. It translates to CASSLEVQGRNTEAFF.

The CDR3 nucleotides are TGTGCCAGCAGCTCGTCCGGCGCAAACTATGGCTACACCTTC. This translates into CASSSSGANYGYTF. The chain employs TRBV5-4 and TRBJ1-2; D uncertain. The germline gives CDR1 SGHNT, CDR2 YYREEE (reference sequence). CDR3 length: 14 residues. Between the trimmed V and J ends, which lost 3 bases and 2 bases, there was a span of 11 bases.

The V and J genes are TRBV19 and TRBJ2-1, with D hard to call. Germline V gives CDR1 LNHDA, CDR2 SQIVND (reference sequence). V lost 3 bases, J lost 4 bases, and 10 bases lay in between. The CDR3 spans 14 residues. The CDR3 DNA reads TGTGCCAGTAGTATGGGCCGGTTATACAATGAGCAGTTCTTC. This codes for CASSMGRLYNEQFF.